The 15 T cell receptor beta chains presented below share a single source sample, sequenced in a study of OX40 agonist ivuxolimab in advanced cancers. Here immunoSEQ multiplex PCR was the method, and the copy in TCRdb shows in-frame clones only, minus some. The table shows tens of thousands of clones, with about 73% occurring only once. The material sequenced was CD4+ or CD8+ T cells sorted from blood, taken in a trial of the OX40 agonist ivuxolimab. The receptors originated from an adult with an advanced solid tumor such as melanoma, head and neck, liver or kidney cancer.

The V and J genes are TRBV18 and TRBJ2-7; no reliable D call. Germline lookup yields CDR1 KGHSH and CDR2 LQKENI. Trimming removed 3 bases at V and 5 bases at J, with 11 bases between. This CDR3 has 13 residues. CDR3 nucleotide sequence: TGTGCCAGCTCACCGATGGGCACCGACGAGCAGTACTTC. It yields the protein CASSPMGTDEQYF.

CDR3 amino acids: CASSLAGQVNEKLFF. In DNA, the CDR3 is TGTGCCAGCAGTTTGGCCGGACAAGTTAATGAAAAACTGTTTTTT. The genes are TRBV28 and TRBJ1-4; perhaps TRBD1 as D (5 bases). V lost 3 bases, J lost 4 bases, and 12 bases lay in between. Germline V lookup: CDR1 MDHEN, CDR2 SYDVKM. This CDR3 spans 15 amino acids. The complete variable domain, with remaining parts taken from reference TRBV28 and TRBJ1-4, reads DVKVTQSSRYLVKRTGEKVFLECVQDMDHENMFWYRQDPGLGLRLIYFSYDVKMKEKGDIPEGYSVSREKKERFSLILESASTNQTSMYLCASSLAGQVNEKLFFGSGTQLSVL.

This clone was detected only once. The chain has TRBV7-2 and TRBJ2-3; D possibly corresponds to TRBD2 (6 bases). V was cut by 5 bases and J by 1 base, with 16 bases left in between. Germline assignment: CDR1 SGHTA and CDR2 FQGNSA. The CDR3 has 16 amino acids. The CDR3 coding sequence is TGTGCCAGCAGCCGGGAGCGGGTCCCCCGCACAGATACGCAGTATTTT. Protein product: CASSRERVPRTDTQYF.

This clone has only one observation. The chain recombines TRBV11-3 with TRBJ2-1, with D maybe TRBD2 (5 bases). The CDR3 totals 13 residues. CDR1 and CDR2 from the germline V gene are SGHNT and YENEEA. Trimming took 5 bases from V and 8 from J, leaving 13 bases between them. The CDR3 sequence: CASSVTGNHEQFF. The DNA for the CDR3 is TGTGCCAGCAGCGTTACGGGGAACCATGAGCAGTTCTTC.

This clone was seen only a few times. V gene TRBV7-9 combines with J gene TRBJ2-2, with 9 positions matching TRBD1. In germline, CDR1 is SEHNR, CDR2 FQNEAQ (reference sequence). Trimming took 4 bases from V and 5 from J; bases not matched to a gene: 5. The CDR3 covers 15 residues. This CDR3 is CASSSDRGPTGELFF. The CDR3 DNA is TGTGCCAGCAGCTCGGACAGGGGCCCTACCGGGGAGCTGTTTTTT.

The rearrangement joins TRBV6-5 to TRBJ2-1; 11 nucleotides align to TRBD2. Germline V gene lookup returns CDR1 MNHEY and CDR2 SVGAGI. There are 15 residues in the CDR3. The V and J ends lost 6 bases and 3 bases, in that order; junction bases with no gene match: 4. CDR3 amino acids: CASRVAGGIYNEQFF. DNA of the CDR3: TGTGCCAGCAGGGTAGCGGGGGGGATCTACAATGAGCAGTTCTTC.

This clone appeared a single time. The chain has TRBV5-1 and TRBJ2-5; no clear D. CDR1 is SGHRS, CDR2 YFSETQ, per germline. Trimming removed 0 bases from V and 1 base from J, with 4 bases in between. This CDR3 region has 13 residues. The CDR3 region has the DNA TGCGCCAGCAGCTTGGACAGCCAAGAGACCCAGTACTTC. This translates into CASSLDSQETQYF.

This clone was seen ten or more times. The rearrangement uses TRBV4-3 and TRBJ1-1; 11 bases are a match to TRBD1. There are 13 residues in the CDR3. Germline lookup yields CDR1 LGHNA and CDR2 YSLEER. The V gene end was trimmed by 1 base and the J gene end by 11 bases; junction bases not matched to a gene: 3. This CDR3 reads CASSQGGDRGAFF. The CDR3 DNA reads as TGCGCCAGCAGCCAAGGAGGGGACAGGGGGGCTTTCTTT.

In this sample, this clone turned up once. V is TRBV7-2 and J is TRBJ2-1; D could derive from TRBD1 or TRBD2 (6 bases each). Germline CDR1 and CDR2: SGHTA and FQGNSA. Trimming left V 1 base short and J 3 bases short, with 10 bases between. The CDR3 contains 15 residues. The CDR3 sequence: CASSLGGAFYNEQFF. The CDR3, as DNA: TGTGCCAGCAGCTTAGGGGGGGCGTTCTACAATGAGCAGTTCTTC.

Note on this clone: Distinct nucleotide sequences in the sample also encode this CDR3. The chain links TRBV13 to TRBJ2-6; TRBD1 matches 7 bases. This CDR3 contains 15 residues. CDR1 and CDR2 (germline): PRHDT, FYEKMQ (reference sequence). Trimming cost V 7 bases and J 2 bases; bases outside gene matches: 5. CDR3 in DNA: TGTGCCAGCAAGACAGGGCTCACTGGGGCCAACGTCCTGACTTTC. This translates into CASKTGLTGANVLTF. Together with reference TRBV13 and TRBJ2-6, the CDR3 gives the full variable domain: AAGVIQSPRHLIKEKRETATLKCYPIPRHDTVYWYQQGPGQDPQFLISFYEKMQSDKGSIPDRFSAQQFSDYHSELNMSSLELGDSALYFCASKTGLTGANVLTFGAGSRLTVL.

V usage is TRBV6-1 and J usage is TRBJ2-7; TRBD2 aligns across 11 bases. CDR3 length: 13 residues. Trimming at V came to 4 bases and at J to 10 bases, leaving 6 bases not matched to a gene. The germline CDR1 and CDR2 sequences are MNHNS and SASEGT. Written as DNA, the CDR3 is TGTGCCAGCAGTGTAGAGACTAGCGGGACTCAGTACTTC. Its translation: CASSVETSGTQYF.

V and J are TRBV5-1 and TRBJ2-1, with a possible D match to TRBD1 (8 bases). V dropped 4 bases and J dropped 7 bases, with 27 bases sitting between them. This CDR3 has 18 residues. Per the germline V gene, CDR1 is SGHRS and CDR2 is YFSETQ. CDR3 sequence (DNA): TGCGCCAGCAGCCCCCGACAGGGGCGGCGGGAGTGGGTAAATGAGCAGTTCTTC. Its protein product is CASSPRQGRREWVNEQFF.

This clone was seen just once. V is TRBV7-2 and J is TRBJ2-7; possible D gene TRBD2, 6 bases. CDR3 length: 14 amino acids. Germline lookup yields CDR1 SGHTA and CDR2 FQGNSA. Between the trimmed V and J ends, which lost 3 bases and 0 bases, there was a span of 9 bases. This CDR3 is CASSLEGTSYEQYF. CDR3 DNA: TGTGCCAGCAGCTTGGAGGGGACCTCCTACGAGCAGTACTTC.

This chain links TRBV6-1 with TRBJ2-3, with D possibly matching TRBD2 (5 bases). V dropped 0 bases and J dropped 6 bases, with 16 bases sitting between them. Germline CDR1 and CDR2: MNHNS and SASEGT. The CDR3 totals 16 residues. The chain's CDR3 is CASSEARTRGLDTQYF. The CDR3 nucleotides are TGTGCCAGCAGTGAAGCGCGGACCCGAGGGTTGGATACGCAGTATTTT.

V is TRBV5-8 and J is TRBJ1-1; D is possibly TRBD1 (5 bases). Germline V gene lookup returns CDR1 SGHTS and CDR2 YDEGEE. The ends were cut back, 6 bases at V and 0 bases at J, with 18 bases in the middle. The CDR3 spans 16 residues. Written as DNA, the CDR3 is TGTGCCAGCAACAGTCCTAGGGCGGACATGAACACTGAAGCTTTCTTT. Translating it yields CASNSPRADMNTEAFF. Full variable domain (rest looked up from reference TRBV5-8 and TRBJ1-1): EAGVTQSPTHLIKTRGQQATLRCSPISGHTSVYWYQQALGLGLQFLLWYDEGEERNRGNFPPRFSGRQFPNYSSELNVNALELEDSALYLCASNSPRADMNTEAFFGQGTRLTVV.